At least ten counts were recorded for the clone carrying this T cell receptor (beta chain). The antigen is unknown. Researchers took RNA transcripts and amplified the TCR beta CDR3 regions from them. TCR CDR3 underwent first-round RT-PCR with the HTBI primer set. TCRdb re-derived calls from the multiplex PCR reads in MiXCR, one entry per CDR3 protein. Here the sample spans approximately 400,000 distinct CDR3 sequences, about 14% being singletons. The data were taken from a study of T cells in Graves' hyperthyroidism and ophthalmopathy. Study observations and caveats: Appearing also in blood were most of the thyroid clonotypes expanded above 0.001. The model identified upcoming ophthalmopathy a median 6.5 months ahead of onset.

Those patients with uncontrolled infection, other autoimmune disease, pregnancy or lactation were excluded. Sequencing was done on a sample of blood. The source is a woman aged 30 to 39 with Graves' ophthalmopathy.

CDR3 sequence reads: CASSLLEVAYNEQFF. DNA of the CDR3: TGTGCCAGCAGTTTATTGGAGGTTGCCTACAATGAGCAGTTCTTC. The chain joins TRBV28 to TRBJ2-1; TRBD2 is a possible D gene (5 bases). V gave up 1 base and J gave up 2 bases, with 9 bases separating them. CDR1 and CDR2 (germline): MDHEN, SYDVKM. This CDR3 has 15 residues.